Listed here are 2 T cell receptor beta chains from one sample, sequenced in a study of CD8+ T cells in alopecia areata. The study team obtained lesional scalp punch biopsies and peripheral blood from alopecia areata patients. cDNA serving as the sequencing template came from extracted, reverse transcribed RNA. The method was immunoSEQ multiplex PCR; TCRdb's version includes in-frame clones alone and lacks a portion of them. Of some 5,000 clones listed, around 60% were seen once; the top ten hold around 11%. Sample: skin, taken at week 0. Source of these receptors: a human donor with alopecia areata.

The V gene is TRBV6-5, the J gene TRBJ1-1; TRBD1 matches 7 bases. V was clipped by 5 bases and J by 10 bases; unmatched bases: 7. Germline CDR1 MNHEY, CDR2 SVGAGI. The CDR3 extends over 12 amino acids. CDR3 DNA: TGTGCCAGCAGTGAAGCTAGGGGGCCAGCTTTCTTT. Translated: CASSEARGPAFF.

The rearrangement links TRBV5-8 to TRBJ1-2; D is unresolved. Trimming stripped 2 bases from V and 4 bases from J, with 3 bases between. Looked up from germline, CDR1 is SGHTS and CDR2 is YDEGEE. The CDR3 loop spans 11 amino acids. This chain's CDR3 is CASSLSYGYTF. For the CDR3, the DNA is TGTGCCAGCAGCTTAAGCTATGGCTACACCTTC.